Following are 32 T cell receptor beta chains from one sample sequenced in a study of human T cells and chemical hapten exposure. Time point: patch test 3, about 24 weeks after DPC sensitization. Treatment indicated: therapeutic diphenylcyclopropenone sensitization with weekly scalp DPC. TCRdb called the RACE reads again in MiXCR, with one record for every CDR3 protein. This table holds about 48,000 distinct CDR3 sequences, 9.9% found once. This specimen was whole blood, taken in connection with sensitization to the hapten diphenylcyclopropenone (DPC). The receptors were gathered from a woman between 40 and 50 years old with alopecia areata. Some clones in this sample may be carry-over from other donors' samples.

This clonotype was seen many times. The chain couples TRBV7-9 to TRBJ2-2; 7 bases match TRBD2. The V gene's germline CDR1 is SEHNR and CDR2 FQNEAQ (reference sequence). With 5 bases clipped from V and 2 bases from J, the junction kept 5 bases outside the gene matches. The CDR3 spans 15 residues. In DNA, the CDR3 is TGTGCCAGCAGCCTCCGGGGGGATAACACCGGGGAGCTGTTTTTT. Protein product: CASSLRGDNTGELFF.

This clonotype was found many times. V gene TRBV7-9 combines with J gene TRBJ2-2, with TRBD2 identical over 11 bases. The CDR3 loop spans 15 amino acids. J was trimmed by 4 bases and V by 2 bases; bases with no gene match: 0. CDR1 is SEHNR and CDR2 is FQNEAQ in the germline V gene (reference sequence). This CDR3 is CASSLLAGGTGELFF. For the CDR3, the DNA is TGTGCCAGCAGCTTACTAGCGGGGGGCACCGGGGAGCTGTTTTTT.

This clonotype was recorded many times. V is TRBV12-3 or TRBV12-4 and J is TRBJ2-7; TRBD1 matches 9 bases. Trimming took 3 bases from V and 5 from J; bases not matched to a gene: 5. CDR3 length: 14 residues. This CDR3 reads CASSFGTGSNEQYF. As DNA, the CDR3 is TGTGCCAGCAGTTTCGGGACAGGGAGCAACGAGCAGTACTTC.

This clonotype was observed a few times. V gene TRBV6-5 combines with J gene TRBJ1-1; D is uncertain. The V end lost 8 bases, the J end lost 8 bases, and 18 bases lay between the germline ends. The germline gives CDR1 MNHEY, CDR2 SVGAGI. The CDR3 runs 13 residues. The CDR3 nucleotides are TGTGCCAGCTATTCAACCCGACGGGGAGAAGCTTTCTTT. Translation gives CASYSTRRGEAFF.

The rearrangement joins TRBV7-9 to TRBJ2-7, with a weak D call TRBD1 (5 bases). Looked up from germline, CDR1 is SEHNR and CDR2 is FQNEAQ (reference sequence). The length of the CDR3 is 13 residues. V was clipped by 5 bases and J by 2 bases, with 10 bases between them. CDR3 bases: TGTGCCAGCAGCCCGTTGACAGCCTACGAGCAGTACTTC. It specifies CASSPLTAYEQYF.

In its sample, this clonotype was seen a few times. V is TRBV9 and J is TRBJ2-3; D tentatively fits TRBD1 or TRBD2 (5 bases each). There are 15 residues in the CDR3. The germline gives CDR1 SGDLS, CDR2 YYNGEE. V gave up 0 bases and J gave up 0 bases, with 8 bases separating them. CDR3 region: CASSVAGRSTDTQYF. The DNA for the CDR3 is TGTGCCAGCAGCGTAGCGGGGCGTAGCACAGATACGCAGTATTTT.

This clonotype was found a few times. The CDR3 here is CSVSARAGLDTQYF. CDR3 DNA: TGCAGCGTCTCCGCCCGGGCAGGCCTTGATACGCAGTATTTT. The gene calls are TRBV29-1 and TRBJ2-3; D ambiguous. Germline V CDR1 and CDR2: SQVTM, ANQGSEA. The CDR3 is made up of 14 amino acids. V lost 6 bases and J 6 bases, leaving 19 bases between the germline ends.

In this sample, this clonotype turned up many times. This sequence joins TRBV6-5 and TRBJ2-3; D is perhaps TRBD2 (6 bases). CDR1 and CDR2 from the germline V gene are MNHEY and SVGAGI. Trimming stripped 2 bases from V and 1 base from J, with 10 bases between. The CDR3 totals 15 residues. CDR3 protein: CASSYGDSRTDTQYF. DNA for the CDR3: TGTGCCAGCAGTTACGGGGACTCCCGCACAGATACGCAGTATTTT.

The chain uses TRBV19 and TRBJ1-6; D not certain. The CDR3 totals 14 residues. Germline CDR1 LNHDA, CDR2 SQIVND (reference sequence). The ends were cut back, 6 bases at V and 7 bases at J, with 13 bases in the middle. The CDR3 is CASSLGLRNSPLHF. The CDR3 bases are TGTGCCAGTAGCCTTGGACTGAGGAATTCACCCCTCCACTTT. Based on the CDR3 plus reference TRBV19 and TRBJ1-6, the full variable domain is DGGITQSPKYLFRKEGQNVTLSCEQNLNHDAMYWYRQDPGQGLRLIYYSQIVNDFQKGDIAEGYSVSREKKESFPLTVTSAQKNPTAFYLCASSLGLRNSPLHFGNGTRLTVT.

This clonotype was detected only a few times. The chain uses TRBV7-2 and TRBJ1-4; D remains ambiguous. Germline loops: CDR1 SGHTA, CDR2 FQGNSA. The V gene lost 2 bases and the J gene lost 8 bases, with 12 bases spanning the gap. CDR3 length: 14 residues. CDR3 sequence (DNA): TGTGCCAGCAGCTTATCAGGAGTACGGGAAAAACTGTTTTTT. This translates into CASSLSGVREKLFF.

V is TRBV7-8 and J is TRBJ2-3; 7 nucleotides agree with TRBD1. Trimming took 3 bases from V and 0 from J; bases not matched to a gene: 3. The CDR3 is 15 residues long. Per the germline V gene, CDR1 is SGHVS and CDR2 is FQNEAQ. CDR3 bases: TGTGCCAGCAGCTTCGACAGGGCTAGCACAGATACGCAGTATTTT. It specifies CASSFDRASTDTQYF.

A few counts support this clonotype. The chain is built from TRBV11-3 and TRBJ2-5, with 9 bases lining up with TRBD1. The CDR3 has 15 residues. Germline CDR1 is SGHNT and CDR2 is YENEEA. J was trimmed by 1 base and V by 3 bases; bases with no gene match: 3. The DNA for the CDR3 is TGTGCCAGCAGCTTGGGGACAGGGCCCCAAGAGACCCAGTACTTC. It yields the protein CASSLGTGPQETQYF.

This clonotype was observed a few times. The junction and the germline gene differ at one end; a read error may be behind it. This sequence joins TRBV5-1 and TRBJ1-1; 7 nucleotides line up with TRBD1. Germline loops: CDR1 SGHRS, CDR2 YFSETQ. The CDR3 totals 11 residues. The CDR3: CASSLKDRPYF. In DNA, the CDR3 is TGCGCCAGCAGCTTGAAGGACAGGCCTTACTTT.

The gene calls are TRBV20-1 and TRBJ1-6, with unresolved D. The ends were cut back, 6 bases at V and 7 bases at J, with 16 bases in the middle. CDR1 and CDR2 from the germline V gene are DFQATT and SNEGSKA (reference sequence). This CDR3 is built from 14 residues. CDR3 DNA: TGCAGTGCCCAAGCGGCCAGCCTAAATTCACCCCTCCACTTT. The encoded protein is CSAQAASLNSPLHF.

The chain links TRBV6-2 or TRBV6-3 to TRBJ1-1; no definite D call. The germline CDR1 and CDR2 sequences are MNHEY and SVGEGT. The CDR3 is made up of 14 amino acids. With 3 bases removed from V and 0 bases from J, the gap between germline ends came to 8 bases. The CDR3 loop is CASSYSAVNTEAFF. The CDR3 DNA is TGTGCCAGCAGTTATTCAGCGGTGAACACTGAAGCTTTCTTT.

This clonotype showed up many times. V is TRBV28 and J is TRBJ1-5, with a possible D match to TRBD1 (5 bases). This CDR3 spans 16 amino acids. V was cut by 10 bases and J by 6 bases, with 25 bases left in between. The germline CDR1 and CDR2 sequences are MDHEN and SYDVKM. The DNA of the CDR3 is TGTGCCACCGTTTGGGGGGTAGGTGCCACGGGTCAGCCCCAGCATTTT. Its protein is CATVWGVGATGQPQHF.

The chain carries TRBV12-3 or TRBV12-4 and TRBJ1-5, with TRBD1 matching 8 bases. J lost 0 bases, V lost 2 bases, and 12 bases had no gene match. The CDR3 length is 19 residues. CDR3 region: CASSLMRAGGKISNQPQHF. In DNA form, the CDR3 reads TGTGCCAGCAGTTTAATGAGGGCAGGGGGCAAAATTAGCAATCAGCCCCAGCATTTT.

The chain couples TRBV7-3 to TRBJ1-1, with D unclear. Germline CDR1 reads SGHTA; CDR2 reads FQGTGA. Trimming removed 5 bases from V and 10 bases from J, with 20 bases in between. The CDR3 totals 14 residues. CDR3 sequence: CASSPSGGFSSAFF. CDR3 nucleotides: TGTGCCAGCAGCCCTAGCGGAGGTTTTAGTTCAGCTTTCTTT. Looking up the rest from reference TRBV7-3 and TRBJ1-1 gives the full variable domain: GAGVSQTPSNKVTEKGKYVELRCDPISGHTALYWYRQSLGQGPEFLIYFQGTGAADDSGLPNDRFFAVRPEGSVSTLKIQRTERGDSAVYLCASSPSGGFSSAFFGQGTRLTVV.

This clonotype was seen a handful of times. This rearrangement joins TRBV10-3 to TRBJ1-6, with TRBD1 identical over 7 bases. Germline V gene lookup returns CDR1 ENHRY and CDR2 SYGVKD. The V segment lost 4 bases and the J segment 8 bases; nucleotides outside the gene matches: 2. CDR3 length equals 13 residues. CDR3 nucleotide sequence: TGTGCCATCAGTGCTGGGACAGATTCACCCCTCCACTTT. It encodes CAISAGTDSPLHF.

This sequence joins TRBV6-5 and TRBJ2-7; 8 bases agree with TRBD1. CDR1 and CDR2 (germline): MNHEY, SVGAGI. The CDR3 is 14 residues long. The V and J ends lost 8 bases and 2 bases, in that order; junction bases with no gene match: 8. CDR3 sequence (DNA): TGTGCCAGCCGGACCGGGACAGGACCCTACGAGCAGTACTTC. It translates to CASRTGTGPYEQYF.

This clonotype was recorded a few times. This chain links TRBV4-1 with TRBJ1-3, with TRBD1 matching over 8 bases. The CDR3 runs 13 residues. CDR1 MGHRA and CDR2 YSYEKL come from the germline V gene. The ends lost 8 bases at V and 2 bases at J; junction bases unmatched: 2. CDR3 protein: CASQDRAGNTIYF. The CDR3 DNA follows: TGCGCCAGCCAGGACAGGGCTGGAAACACCATATATTTT.

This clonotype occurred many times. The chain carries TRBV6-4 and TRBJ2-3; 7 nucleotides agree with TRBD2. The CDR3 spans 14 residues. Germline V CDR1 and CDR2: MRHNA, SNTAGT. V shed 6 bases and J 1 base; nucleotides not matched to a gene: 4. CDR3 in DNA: TGTGCCAGCAGCGAAACTAGCGGCACAGATACGCAGTATTTT. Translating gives CASSETSGTDTQYF.

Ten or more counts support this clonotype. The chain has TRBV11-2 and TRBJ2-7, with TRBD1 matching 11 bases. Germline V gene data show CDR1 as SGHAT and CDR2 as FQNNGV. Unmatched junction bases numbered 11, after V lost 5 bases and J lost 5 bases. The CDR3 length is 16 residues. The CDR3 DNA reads TGTGCCAGCAGCCCCCGGACAGGGGGCGCGAGCAACGAGCAGTACTTC. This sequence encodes CASSPRTGGASNEQYF.

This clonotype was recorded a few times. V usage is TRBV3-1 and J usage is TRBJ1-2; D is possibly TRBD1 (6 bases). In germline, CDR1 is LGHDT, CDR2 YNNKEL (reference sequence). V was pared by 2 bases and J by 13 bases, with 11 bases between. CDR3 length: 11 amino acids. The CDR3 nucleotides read TGTGCCAGCAGCCAAAATTGGGGGGCCACCTTC. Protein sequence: CASSQNWGATF.

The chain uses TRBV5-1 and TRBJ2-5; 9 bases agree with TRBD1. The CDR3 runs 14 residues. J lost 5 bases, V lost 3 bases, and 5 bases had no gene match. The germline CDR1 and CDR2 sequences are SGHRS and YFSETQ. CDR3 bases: TGCGCCAGCAGCTACGGACAGGGGAGGGAGACCCAGTACTTC. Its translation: CASSYGQGRETQYF.

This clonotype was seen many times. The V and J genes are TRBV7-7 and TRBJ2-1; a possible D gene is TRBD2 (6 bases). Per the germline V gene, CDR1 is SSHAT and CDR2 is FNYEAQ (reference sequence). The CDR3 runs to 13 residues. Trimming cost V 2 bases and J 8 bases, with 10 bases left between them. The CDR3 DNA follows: TGTGCCAGCAGCTTATGGGGGGTGGATGAGCAGTTCTTC. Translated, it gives CASSLWGVDEQFF. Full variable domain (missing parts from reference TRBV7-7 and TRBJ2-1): GAGVSQSPRYKVTKRGQDVTLRCDPISSHATLYWYQQALGQGPEFLTYFNYEAQPDKSGLPSDRFSAERPEGSISTLTIQRTEQRDSAMYRCASSLWGVDEQFFGPGTRLTVL.

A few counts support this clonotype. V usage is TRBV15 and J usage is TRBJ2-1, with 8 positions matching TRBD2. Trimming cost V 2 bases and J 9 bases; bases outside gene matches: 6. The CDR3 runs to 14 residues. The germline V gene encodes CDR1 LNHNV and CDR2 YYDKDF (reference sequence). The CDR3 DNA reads TGTGCCACCAGCAGATCATCCCTAGCGGGTGAGCAGTTCTTC. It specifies CATSRSSLAGEQFF.

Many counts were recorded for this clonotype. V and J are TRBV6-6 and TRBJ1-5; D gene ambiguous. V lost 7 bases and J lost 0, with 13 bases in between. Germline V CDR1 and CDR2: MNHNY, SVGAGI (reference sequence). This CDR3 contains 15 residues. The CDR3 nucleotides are TGTGCCAGCACCTCCGTGGAGTATAGCAATCAGCCCCAGCATTTT. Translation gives CASTSVEYSNQPQHF.

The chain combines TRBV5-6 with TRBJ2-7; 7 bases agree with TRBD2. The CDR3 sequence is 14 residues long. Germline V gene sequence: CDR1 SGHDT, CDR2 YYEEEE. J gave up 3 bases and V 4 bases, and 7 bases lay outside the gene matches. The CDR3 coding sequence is TGTGCCAGCAGCACTGGACTAGTTGTCTACGAGCAGTACTTC. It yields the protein CASSTGLVVYEQYF.

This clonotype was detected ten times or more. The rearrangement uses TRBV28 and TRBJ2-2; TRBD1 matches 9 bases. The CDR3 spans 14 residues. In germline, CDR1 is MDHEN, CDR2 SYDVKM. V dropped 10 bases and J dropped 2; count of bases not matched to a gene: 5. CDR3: CATPGQGNTGELFF. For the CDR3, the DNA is TGTGCCACCCCGGGACAGGGCAACACCGGGGAGCTGTTTTTT.

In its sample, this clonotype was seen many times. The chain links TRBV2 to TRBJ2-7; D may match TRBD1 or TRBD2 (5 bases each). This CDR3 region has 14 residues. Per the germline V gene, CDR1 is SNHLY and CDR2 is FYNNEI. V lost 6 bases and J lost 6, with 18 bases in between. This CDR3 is CASRVEGKGSEQYF. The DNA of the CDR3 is TGTGCCAGCAGAGTAGAAGGGAAGGGGAGCGAGCAGTACTTC. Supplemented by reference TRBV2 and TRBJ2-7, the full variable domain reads EPEVTQTPSHQVTQMGQEVILRCVPISNHLYFYWYRQILGQKVEFLVSFYNNEISEKSEIFDDQFSVERPDGSNFTLKIRSTKLEDSAMYFCASRVEGKGSEQYFGPGTRLTVT.

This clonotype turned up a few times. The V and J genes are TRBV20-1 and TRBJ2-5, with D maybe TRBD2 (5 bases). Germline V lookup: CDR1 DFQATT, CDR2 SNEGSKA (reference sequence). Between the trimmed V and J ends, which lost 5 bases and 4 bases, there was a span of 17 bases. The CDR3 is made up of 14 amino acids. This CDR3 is CSAGWVSAGETQYF. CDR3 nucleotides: TGCAGTGCTGGTTGGGTATCGGCGGGAGAGACCCAGTACTTC.